This TCR beta chain is from a study of T cells expressing NK-cell markers. The CDR3 extends over 17 amino acids. Per germline, CDR1 KGHDR and CDR2 SFDVKD. TCRdb reanalyzed the 5' RACE reads, giving one entry per CDR3 protein sequence and no DNA. Seen in this sample are more than 250,000 distinct CDR3 sequences; the ten most common clones hold 0.39%. V usage is TRBV24-1 and J usage is TRBJ2-2; absent DNA, TCRdb's TRBD1 call cannot be checked. The clonotype originates from a man between 18 and 29 years old in good health. The material sequenced was blood T cells: a sorted CD56 or NKG2C T cell subset, CD4+ or CD8+ T cells, or bulk PBMC T cells (not recorded which). The CDR3 loop is CATSDHRDSRRPGELFF.